A selection of T cell receptor beta chains follows, all from one sample in a study of blood T cell repertoires in COVID-19. Using immunoSEQ multiplex PCR, the repertoire was profiled, and TCRdb retains in-frame clones only, with some absent. The top ten clones hold around 10% of a sample with 150,000 to 200,000 clones, about 81% of them seen once. The sample was peripheral blood. Receptor source: a man in his fifties or sixties with active or convalescent COVID-19. The CDR3 runs from the conserved cysteine through the conserved F or W.

j_call: TRBJ1-2
v_call: TRBV18
cdr3_aa: CASSPSGRGYTF

j_call: TRBJ1-4
v_call: TRBV7-9
cdr3_aa: CASSSSGVGEKLFF

j_call: TRBJ2-3
v_call: TRBV6-1
cdr3_aa: CASSESLGGTQYF

j_call: TRBJ2-5
v_call: TRBV7-6
cdr3_aa: CASSSSLAGGMKTQYF

j_call: TRBJ1-2
v_call: TRBV3-1/TRBV3-2
cdr3_aa: CASSQGIVAYGYTF

j_call: TRBJ2-7
v_call: TRBV9
cdr3_aa: CASSGFYGEEQYF

j_call: TRBJ2-2
v_call: TRBV10-3
cdr3_aa: CAIRGAGGPEELFF

j_call: TRBJ1-2
v_call: TRBV6-5
cdr3_aa: CASRPGQGNYGYTF

j_call: TRBJ1-1
v_call: TRBV5-4
cdr3_aa: CASSLDRVTEAFF

j_call: TRBJ1-1
v_call: TRBV6-6
cdr3_aa: CASSYGGGTGMTEAFF

j_call: TRBJ2-5
v_call: TRBV5-6
cdr3_aa: CASSLGVGEYTETQYF

j_call: TRBJ2-3
v_call: TRBV6-4
cdr3_aa: CASKTSGGADTQYF

j_call: TRBJ2-1
v_call: TRBV27
cdr3_aa: CASRSVGAGINEQFF

j_call: TRBJ1-1
v_call: TRBV5-1
cdr3_aa: CASRFDRGATEAFF